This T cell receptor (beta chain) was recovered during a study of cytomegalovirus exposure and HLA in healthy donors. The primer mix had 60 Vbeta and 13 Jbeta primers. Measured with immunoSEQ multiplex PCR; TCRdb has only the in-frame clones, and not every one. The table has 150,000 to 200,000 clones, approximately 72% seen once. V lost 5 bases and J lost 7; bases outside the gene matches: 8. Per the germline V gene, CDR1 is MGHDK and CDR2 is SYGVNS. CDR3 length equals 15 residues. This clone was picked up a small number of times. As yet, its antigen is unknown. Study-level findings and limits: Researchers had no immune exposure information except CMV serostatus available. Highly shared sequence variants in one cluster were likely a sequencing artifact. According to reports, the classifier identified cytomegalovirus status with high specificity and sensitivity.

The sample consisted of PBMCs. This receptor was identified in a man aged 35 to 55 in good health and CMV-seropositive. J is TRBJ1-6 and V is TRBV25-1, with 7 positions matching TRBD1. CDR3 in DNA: TGTGCCAGCAGTCCCGAGACAGGGCCAAATTCACCCCTCCACTTT. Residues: CASSPETGPNSPLHF. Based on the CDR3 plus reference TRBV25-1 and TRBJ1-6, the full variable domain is EADIYQTPRYLVIGTGKKITLECSQTMGHDKMYWYQQDPGMELHLIHYSYGVNSTEKGDLSSESTVSRIRTEHFPLTLESARPSHTSQYLCASSPETGPNSPLHFGNGTRLTVT.